This entry lists 23 T cell receptor beta chains sequenced from one sample in a study of healthy donors' naive CD4 and CD8 T cells. TCR libraries were built from about 0.55 ug of total RNA by linear amplification. Using its own MiXCR run on the reads, TCRdb lists one record per CDR3 protein. This sample has about 200,000 distinct CDR3 sequences, with 74% found just once. The sequencing sample was made of naive CD4+ and CD8+ T cells sorted from blood, pooled from several donors. These receptor sequences come from a pool of human donors in good health; the sample pools cells from several healthy donors.

The V call is TRBV10-3, the J call TRBJ2-1; TRBD2 matches 8 bases. Per the germline V gene, CDR1 is ENHRY and CDR2 is SYGVKD. V gave up 4 bases and J gave up 5 bases; unmatched junction bases: 4. The CDR3 contains 14 residues. The CDR3 nucleotides read TGTGCCATCAGTGGTTTAGCGGGGCACAATGAGCAGTTCTTC. Translated: CAISGLAGHNEQFF.

The rearrangement joins TRBV27 to TRBJ1-5; possibly TRBD1 for D (5 bases). The V end lost 6 bases, the J end lost 5 bases, and 20 bases lay between the germline ends. This CDR3 is built from 16 residues. Germline V gene sequence: CDR1 MNHEY, CDR2 SMNVEV (reference sequence). Here the CDR3 reads CASSPLGRTADQPQHF. The CDR3, as DNA: TGTGCCAGCAGCCCCCTGGGGCGGACGGCCGATCAGCCCCAGCATTTT.

Only a few counts were recorded for this clonotype. This chain joins TRBV19 and TRBJ2-1, with D maybe TRBD2 (6 bases). The V and J ends lost 5 bases and 0 bases respectively, with 11 bases between them. The CDR3 has 15 amino acids. The germline gives CDR1 LNHDA, CDR2 SQIVND (reference sequence). In nucleotides, the CDR3 is TGTGCCAGTAGTCCCGGGAGCGGCTCCTACAATGAGCAGTTCTTC. It translates to CASSPGSGSYNEQFF.

The CDR3 bases are TGTGCCACCAGCACCCGACAGGGCGACTCACCCCTCCACTTT. This gives the protein CATSTRQGDSPLHF. The V call is TRBV15, the J call TRBJ1-6, with TRBD1 identical over 7 bases. From germline, CDR1 is LNHNV and CDR2 YYDKDF (reference sequence). This CDR3 comprises 14 residues. The J segment lost 10 bases and the V segment lost 4 bases, leaving 7 bases of the junction unmatched.

This sequence joins TRBV29-1 and TRBJ2-7, with unresolved D. The CDR3 totals 13 residues. CDR1 and CDR2 (germline): SQVTM, ANQGSEA. V was cut by 1 base and J by 1 base, with 8 bases left in between. The CDR3 protein is CSVEVTVSYEQYF. CDR3 coding DNA: TGCAGCGTTGAAGTCACAGTTTCCTACGAGCAGTACTTC.

This clonotype was found a few times. The V and J genes are TRBV29-1 and TRBJ2-1; the match to TRBD2 covers 12 bases. Germline trimming cut 3 bases from V and 10 bases from J; bases unmatched to any gene: 1. Germline CDR1 SQVTM, CDR2 ANQGSEA. This CDR3 region has 12 residues. This chain's CDR3 is CSVDLAGGEQFF. The CDR3 coding sequence is TGCAGCGTTGATCTAGCGGGAGGGGAGCAGTTCTTC.

This clonotype was observed a few times. The V and J genes are TRBV29-1 and TRBJ2-1, with TRBD2 matching over 7 bases. The CDR3 loop spans 13 amino acids. Looked up from germline, CDR1 is SQVTM and CDR2 is ANQGSEA. Trimming at V came to 1 base and at J to 6 bases, leaving 3 bases not matched to a gene. The CDR3: CSVEGGTINEQFF. The CDR3 DNA reads as TGCAGCGTTGAAGGGGGGACTATCAATGAGCAGTTCTTC.

The V call is TRBV19, the J call TRBJ2-1, with 10 bases fitting TRBD1. The germline V gene encodes CDR1 LNHDA and CDR2 SQIVND (reference sequence). Losses at the gene ends were 7 bases for V and 3 bases for J; bases not matched to a gene: 3. This CDR3 contains 14 residues. The CDR3 DNA sequence: TGTGCCAGTACCCGGGACAGGGGCTACAATGAGCAGTTCTTC. Translated, it gives CASTRDRGYNEQFF.

The rearrangement joins TRBV28 to TRBJ2-3; maybe TRBD1 (6 bases). CDR1 is MDHEN and CDR2 is SYDVKM in the germline V gene. Trimming took off 8 bases at V and 5 bases at J, with 20 bases between the two ends. The length of the CDR3 is 15 residues. CDR3 protein: CASGTTGSWEDTQYF. The DNA for the CDR3 is TGTGCCAGCGGCACTACAGGGTCGTGGGAAGATACGCAGTATTTT.

Here the CDR3 DNA reads TGCAGCGGGGACAGCGCCAACACCGGGGAGCTGTTTTTT. Translating gives CSGDSANTGELFF. The V gene is TRBV29-1, the J gene TRBJ2-2, with 7 bases identical to TRBD1. The germline gives CDR1 SQVTM, CDR2 ANQGSEA. The ends lost 7 bases at V and 2 bases at J; junction bases unmatched: 4. This CDR3 spans 13 amino acids.

The J gene is TRBJ2-3, the V gene TRBV15; 8 bases map to TRBD1. The CDR3 contains 16 residues. Germline V lookup: CDR1 LNHNV, CDR2 YYDKDF (reference sequence). J lost 3 bases, V lost 3 bases, and 8 bases had no gene match. CDR3 DNA: TGTGCCACCAGCAGGGGTCCAGGGGGCGCGACAGATACGCAGTATTTT. Its translation: CATSRGPGGATDTQYF.

This chain connects TRBV7-8 to TRBJ1-2, with TRBD1 matching over 12 bases. Looked up from germline, CDR1 is SGHVS and CDR2 is FQNEAQ. V shed 1 base, J shed 4 bases, and the junction held 7 bases outside the gene matches. CDR3 length: 17 amino acids. The DNA of the CDR3 is TGTGCCAGCAGCTTAGGGGGACAGGGGGCTCAAGTCTATGGCTACACCTTC. Residues: CASSLGGQGAQVYGYTF.

The V gene is TRBV6-5, the J gene TRBJ2-1, with 7 positions matching TRBD2. The CDR3 contains 13 residues. V lost 6 bases and J lost 7; bases outside the gene matches: 6. Germline V CDR1 and CDR2: MNHEY, SVGAGI. CDR3 nucleotide sequence: TGTGCCAGCAGAATGACTAGCTGGAATGAGCAGTTCTTC. This encodes CASRMTSWNEQFF.

The rearrangement links TRBV6-2 or TRBV6-3 to TRBJ1-5, with TRBD1 as a possible D gene (5 bases). The CDR3 loop spans 16 amino acids. Germline values: CDR1 MNHEY, CDR2 SVGEGT. The V end was cut by 7 bases, the J end by 8 bases, with 24 bases between. CDR3: CASTYHRDLRSEPQHF. CDR3 bases: TGTGCCAGCACCTACCACCGGGACCTACGGAGTGAGCCCCAGCATTTT.

The chain couples TRBV27 to TRBJ2-1, with 10 bases that match TRBD1. CDR1 and CDR2 (germline): MNHEY, SMNVEV (reference sequence). J lost 3 bases, V lost 6 bases, and 5 bases had no gene match. This CDR3 is 15 amino acids long. The CDR3 protein is CASSAGTGDYNEQFF. CDR3 sequence (DNA): TGTGCCAGCAGCGCCGGGACAGGGGACTACAATGAGCAGTTCTTC.

This chain connects TRBV7-8 to TRBJ2-1, with TRBD1 matching over 9 bases. With V trimmed by 4 bases and J by 7 bases, 5 bases remained unmatched. Germline V gives CDR1 SGHVS, CDR2 FQNEAQ. This CDR3 spans 14 amino acids. The DNA for the CDR3 is TGTGCCAGCAGCTGGGCCGGGACAGGGAATGAGCAGTTCTTC. It translates to CASSWAGTGNEQFF.

This rearrangement joins TRBV30 to TRBJ2-1, with D hard to call. The V and J ends lost 3 bases and 0 bases respectively, with 6 bases between them. Per germline, CDR1 GTSNPN and CDR2 SVGIG (reference sequence). The CDR3 runs to 13 residues. The CDR3 nucleotides are TGTGCCTGGAGGTGGGACTCCTACAATGAGCAGTTCTTC. This gives the protein CAWRWDSYNEQFF.

This clonotype was observed a few times. The V call is TRBV19, the J call TRBJ2-1, with 11 bases identical to TRBD2. The CDR3 consists of 15 residues. CDR1 and CDR2 (germline): LNHDA, SQIVND (reference sequence). V lost 4 bases and J lost 4; bases outside the gene matches: 3. The CDR3 nucleotides read TGTGCCAGTAGTAGACTAGCGGGATCGTACAATGAGCAGTTCTTC. Protein product: CASSRLAGSYNEQFF.

The CDR3 bases are TGTGCCAGCAGCTTAGGTCGATGGACCTCCTACAATGAGCAGTTCTTC. It is translated as CASSLGRWTSYNEQFF. The V gene is TRBV11-2, the J gene TRBJ2-1; D unclear. This CDR3 has 16 residues. Germline loops: CDR1 SGHAT, CDR2 FQNNGV. The V end was cut by 1 base, the J end by 0 bases, with 10 bases between. Variable domain in full (rest from reference TRBV11-2 and TRBJ2-1): EAGVAQSPRYKIIEKRQSVAFWCNPISGHATLYWYQQILGQGPKLLIQFQNNGVVDDSQLPKDRFSAERLKGVDSTLKIQPAKLEDSAVYLCASSLGRWTSYNEQFFGPGTRLTVL.

This clonotype was counted only a few times. V usage is TRBV20-1 and J usage is TRBJ1-5; D unresolved. In germline, CDR1 is DFQATT, CDR2 SNEGSKA (reference sequence). V lost 3 bases and J 2 bases, leaving 11 bases between the germline ends. The CDR3 consists of 14 residues. The CDR3 DNA follows: TGCAGTGCTAGTCCTCCGGGTCGCAATCAGCCCCAGCATTTT. It encodes CSASPPGRNQPQHF.

The genes are TRBV20-1 and TRBJ2-1; TRBD1 aligns across 7 bases. CDR3 length equals 15 residues. Germline V lookup: CDR1 DFQATT, CDR2 SNEGSKA (reference sequence). Trimming at V came to 6 bases and at J to 0 bases, leaving 8 bases not matched to a gene. This CDR3 reads CSAPTGENSYNEQFF. The CDR3 DNA reads TGCAGTGCGCCCACAGGGGAGAACTCCTACAATGAGCAGTTCTTC.

This chain joins TRBV6-5 and TRBJ2-2, with 7 nucleotides matching TRBD2. Trimming cost V 5 bases and J 2 bases; bases outside gene matches: 2. CDR1 is MNHEY and CDR2 is SVGAGI in the germline V gene. This CDR3 is 14 amino acids long. The CDR3 spells CASSGGLNTGELFF. The CDR3 region has the DNA TGTGCCAGCAGTGGGGGACTAAACACCGGGGAGCTGTTTTTT.

The genes are TRBV20-1 and TRBJ1-1; D is unclear. The CDR3 has 11 amino acids. Germline V gene data show CDR1 as DFQATT and CDR2 as SNEGSKA (reference sequence). The V and J ends lost 6 bases and 3 bases respectively, with 8 bases between them. The CDR3 DNA sequence: TGCAGTGCAGGAAGGTACACTGAAGCTTTCTTT. It specifies CSAGRYTEAFF.